A single sample gave rise to the 31 T cell receptor beta chains below, sequenced in a study of T cell responses to AZD1222 COVID-19 vaccine. Produced via immunoSEQ multiplex PCR; TCRdb's table is partial and in-frame only. The repertoire includes around 140,000 clones, more than 80% of them detected once, and approximately 3% sits in the top ten. The sample in question was peripheral blood, obtained on day 0 of AZD1222 vaccination. All receptors come from an adult in good health.

The V call is TRBV18, the J call TRBJ2-1; 7 nucleotides align to TRBD2. CDR1 is KGHSH and CDR2 is LQKENI in the germline V gene. V was pared by 1 base and J by 8 bases, with 11 bases of the junction left unmatched. This CDR3 is 16 amino acids long. The CDR3 region has the DNA TGTGCCAGCTCACCACAGCGGGGACTACCAATATATGAGCAGTTCTTC. It codes for CASSPQRGLPIYEQFF.

The chain couples TRBV19 to TRBJ2-3, with 12 positions matching TRBD2. J lost 5 bases, V lost 3 bases, and 6 bases had no gene match. The CDR3 contains 16 residues. Germline loops: CDR1 LNHDA, CDR2 SQIVND (reference sequence). The CDR3 spells CASSIPTSGGKDTQYF. The CDR3 nucleotides are TGTGCCAGTAGTATCCCCACTAGCGGGGGGAAAGATACGCAGTATTTT.

The V call is TRBV7-5, the J call TRBJ1-5. TRBV7-5 is a known pseudogene. This CDR3 has 14 residues. The CDR3 region has the DNA TGTGCCAGAAGCTTAGCGGGTAAGCGGCAGCCCCAGCATTTT. Its protein product is CARSLAGKRQPQHF.

The table lists this clone with a count of one. One end of the junction varies from germline; a read error may be responsible. The chain couples TRBV6-1 to TRBJ1-3, with no clear D. Germline CDR1 and CDR2: MNHNS and SASEGT. The CDR3 sequence is 12 residues long. CDR3: CASREAGNTIYF. DNA of the CDR3: TGTGCCAGCAGGGAAGCTGGAAACACCATATATTTT.

The chain couples TRBV28 to TRBJ2-3, with no clear D. Germline V gene lookup returns CDR1 MDHEN and CDR2 SYDVKM. The CDR3 totals 15 residues. Deletions cut 10 bases from V and 0 bases from J, with 17 bases between. The CDR3 is CATHGYLSSTDTQYF. CDR3 sequence (DNA): TGTGCCACCCACGGGTATCTCAGTAGCACAGATACGCAGTATTTT.

V usage is TRBV5-4 and J usage is TRBJ2-1; tentatively, D is TRBD2 (5 bases). The CDR3 loop spans 12 amino acids. Trimming removed 0 bases at V and 8 bases at J, with 6 bases between. CDR1 SGHNT and CDR2 YYREEE come from the germline V gene (reference sequence). The CDR3 here is CASSLGGYEQFF. CDR3 bases: TGTGCCAGCAGCTTGGGAGGGTATGAGCAGTTCTTC.

A single count supports this clone. V usage is TRBV23-1 and J usage is TRBJ2-1; a weak D match, TRBD2 (5 bases). TRBV23-1 is an ORF, with its function uncertain. The ends were cut back, 6 bases at V and 0 bases at J, with 9 bases in the middle. The CDR3 contains 14 residues. CDR3 sequence: CASSRGSSYNEQFF. The CDR3 DNA reads TGCGCCAGCAGCCGAGGGAGCTCCTACAATGAGCAGTTCTTC.

This sequence joins TRBV18 and TRBJ2-1, with 11 positions matching TRBD2. V shed 0 bases and J 10 bases; nucleotides not matched to a gene: 2. The germline CDR1 and CDR2 sequences are KGHSH and LQKENI. The CDR3 length is 14 residues. The CDR3, as DNA: TGTGCCAGCTCACCACCGGGACTAGCGGACGAGCAGTTCTTC. Protein product: CASSPPGLADEQFF.

The chain combines TRBV30 with TRBJ1-1; no definite D call. The CDR3 consists of 13 residues. CDR1 and CDR2 from the germline V gene are GTSNPN and SVGIG (reference sequence). Between the trimmed V and J ends, which lost 2 bases and 1 base, there was a span of 8 bases. CDR3: CAWSPGWNTEAFF. Written as DNA, the CDR3 is TGTGCCTGGAGTCCGGGCTGGAACACTGAAGCTTTCTTT.

The chain joins TRBV6-5 to TRBJ2-3, with D possibly TRBD1 on 5 matching bases. Deletions cut 6 bases from V and 6 bases from J, with 13 bases between. CDR1 and CDR2 (germline): MNHEY, SVGAGI. This CDR3 region has 13 residues. CDR3 nucleotides: TGTGCCAGCAGCCTACAGGTCGGCGATACGCAGTATTTT. The encoded protein is CASSLQVGDTQYF.

V and J are TRBV7-6 and TRBJ2-5; maybe TRBD2 (6 bases). Trimming cost V 1 base and J 1 base, with 13 bases left between them. Germline CDR1 reads SGHVS; CDR2 reads FNYEAQ. The CDR3 consists of 16 residues. The CDR3 here is CASSLGSPGLQETQYF. CDR3 bases: TGTGCCAGCAGCTTAGGATCTCCGGGACTCCAAGAGACCCAGTACTTC.

The V and J genes are TRBV11-1 and TRBJ2-5, with a tentative D call TRBD1 (5 bases). There are 13 residues in the CDR3. V dropped 1 base and J dropped 2 bases, with 5 bases sitting between them. Looked up from germline, CDR1 is SGHAT and CDR2 is FQDESV (reference sequence). CDR3 residues: CASSLGQQETQYF. The DNA for the CDR3 is TGTGCCAGCAGCTTAGGACAGCAAGAGACCCAGTACTTC.

V usage is TRBV28 and J usage is TRBJ1-5; no definite D call. CDR1 and CDR2 from the germline V gene are MDHEN and SYDVKM. V was trimmed by 1 base and J by 0 bases, leaving 22 bases between them. The CDR3 is 20 residues long. CDR3 sequence (DNA): TGTGCCAGCAGTTTATTAGGGCAACGAAGAAGGGTTTATAGCAATCAGCCCCAGCATTTT. This sequence encodes CASSLLGQRRRVYSNQPQHF.

This chain connects TRBV5-6 to TRBJ2-5, with 8 bases that match TRBD2. Germline trimming cut 0 bases from V and 5 bases from J; bases unmatched to any gene: 3. Per germline, CDR1 SGHDT and CDR2 YYEEEE. The CDR3 extends over 14 amino acids. The CDR3 region is CASSLERGLETQYF. The CDR3 DNA reads TGTGCCAGCAGCTTGGAGCGGGGGTTGGAGACCCAGTACTTC.

This chain's CDR3 is CASSEHGLAHEQYF. For the CDR3, the DNA is TGTGCCAGCAGTGAACATGGACTAGCCCACGAGCAGTACTTC. The chain links TRBV25-1 to TRBJ2-7, with 8 bases fitting TRBD2. Trimming removed 2 bases from V and 5 bases from J; junction bases left unmatched: 5. The CDR3 is 14 amino acids. Germline values: CDR1 MGHDK, CDR2 SYGVNS.

The chain couples TRBV7-2 to TRBJ1-1; 9 bases are a match to TRBD1. This CDR3 is built from 14 residues. Germline V gene lookup returns CDR1 SGHTA and CDR2 FQGNSA. V gave up 5 bases and J gave up 3 bases; unmatched junction bases: 4. In nucleotides, the CDR3 is TGTGCCAGCAGCGGACAGGGGCAATACACTGAAGCTTTCTTT. Translation: CASSGQGQYTEAFF. Full variable domain (missing parts from reference TRBV7-2 and TRBJ1-1): GAGVSQSPSNKVTEKGKDVELRCDPISGHTALYWYRQSLGQGLEFLIYFQGNSAPDKSGLPSDRFSAERTGGSVSTLTIQRTQQEDSAVYLCASSGQGQYTEAFFGQGTRLTVV.

This rearrangement joins TRBV9 to TRBJ1-6; D perhaps matches TRBD1 (6 bases). Germline V lookup: CDR1 SGDLS, CDR2 YYNGEE. This CDR3 has 15 amino acids. Trimming removed 5 bases from V and 5 bases from J, with 14 bases in between. The CDR3 sequence is CASSARGLNNSPLHF. As DNA, the CDR3 is TGTGCCAGCAGTGCCCGGGGGCTGAATAATTCACCCCTCCACTTT.

The CDR3 coding sequence is TGTGCCAGCACCCTAAGGGGAGCCGGGGAGCTGTTTTTT. It yields the protein CASTLRGAGELFF. This chain uses TRBV7-9 with TRBJ2-2; D is tentatively TRBD1 or TRBD2 (5 bases each). Trimming pared 7 bases from V and 6 bases from J, leaving 12 bases between. Germline loops: CDR1 SEHNR, CDR2 FQNEAQ (reference sequence). The CDR3 has 13 amino acids.

This rearrangement joins TRBV6-1 to TRBJ1-3; the D is unclear. The V gene lost 3 bases and the J gene lost 4 bases, with 16 bases spanning the gap. The length of the CDR3 is 16 residues. Germline V gene lookup returns CDR1 MNHNS and CDR2 SASEGT. The CDR3 sequence: CASSEYRGGSGNTIYF. CDR3 in DNA: TGTGCCAGCAGTGAGTACCGGGGAGGTTCCGGAAACACCATATATTTT.

The chain recombines TRBV4-2 with TRBJ2-3; D is possibly TRBD2 (5 bases). V lost 0 bases and J lost 0, with 7 bases in between. Germline V gene sequence: CDR1 LGHNA, CDR2 YNFKEQ. This CDR3 is built from 15 residues. The CDR3: CASSQERTSTDTQYF. CDR3 DNA sequence: TGTGCCAGCAGCCAAGAACGGACTAGCACAGATACGCAGTATTTT.

The chain recombines TRBV4-3 with TRBJ1-2; D gene uncertain. Germline CDR1 reads LGHNA; CDR2 reads YSLEER. This CDR3 spans 15 amino acids. V shed 0 bases and J shed 8 bases, with 16 bases lying between them. The CDR3 nucleotides are TGCGCCAGCAGCCAAGAAAGATCCTTCCGAATAGGCTACACCTTC. Its translation: CASSQERSFRIGYTF.

This chain connects TRBV28 to TRBJ2-3; 9 bases map to TRBD1. The V and J ends lost 3 bases and 4 bases, in that order; junction bases with no gene match: 8. CDR1 and CDR2 from the germline V gene are MDHEN and SYDVKM. This CDR3 is built from 16 residues. CDR3: CASSFHRGPGADTQYF. CDR3 sequence (DNA): TGTGCCAGCAGTTTCCACAGGGGGCCCGGAGCAGATACGCAGTATTTT.

The V call is TRBV9, the J call TRBJ2-7; D may be TRBD2 (5 bases). Germline loops: CDR1 SGDLS, CDR2 YYNGEE. The CDR3 consists of 18 residues. With 0 bases removed from V and 2 bases from J, the gap between germline ends came to 21 bases. DNA for the CDR3: TGTGCCAGCAGCGTAGGAATAGGATTGGTCAGCGGTCCCTACGAGCAGTACTTC. Amino acid sequence: CASSVGIGLVSGPYEQYF.

This rearrangement joins TRBV19 to TRBJ2-3, with 9 bases lining up with TRBD2. The CDR3 is 16 residues long. Losses at the gene ends were 3 bases for V and 2 bases for J; bases not matched to a gene: 6. Looked up from germline, CDR1 is LNHDA and CDR2 is SQIVND (reference sequence). The CDR3 reads CASSILAGGLTDTQYF. As DNA, the CDR3 is TGTGCCAGTAGTATTCTGGCGGGGGGGCTCACAGATACGCAGTATTTT.

The chain is built from TRBV9 and TRBJ1-1; D gene uncertain. The CDR3 contains 14 residues. Germline loops: CDR1 SGDLS, CDR2 YYNGEE. Trimming removed 0 bases at V and 1 base at J, with 7 bases between. The CDR3 bases are TGTGCCAGCAGCGTAGATCCGGAGAACACTGAAGCTTTCTTT. Translating gives CASSVDPENTEAFF.

Comments on this clone: A junction end diverges from the germline sequence, so it may reflect a read error. The chain's CDR3 is CTSGRGDF. The CDR3 bases are TGCACGAGCGGGAGAGGAGACTTC. The V and J genes are TRBV20-1 and TRBJ2-7; TRBD2 aligns across 8 bases. The CDR3 spans 8 residues. Germline CDR1 and CDR2: DFQATT and SNEGSKA (reference sequence).

The chain joins TRBV18 to TRBJ1-5, with no clear D. V lost 3 bases and J 4 bases, leaving 7 bases between the germline ends. Germline V CDR1 and CDR2: KGHSH, LQKENI. This CDR3 contains 13 residues. CDR3 coding DNA: TGTGCCAGCTCACCTGCACGGAATCAGCCCCAGCATTTT. As protein: CASSPARNQPQHF.

This chain links TRBV27 with TRBJ1-2, with TRBD1 as a possible D gene (5 bases). Trimming took off 5 bases at V and 1 base at J, with 11 bases between the two ends. This CDR3 contains 14 residues. The germline gives CDR1 MNHEY, CDR2 SMNVEV (reference sequence). CDR3 DNA sequence: TGTGCCAGCAGTAGCCCAGGGTTTAACTATGGCTACACCTTC. This gives the protein CASSSPGFNYGYTF.

The chain uses TRBV4-3 and TRBJ1-2; TRBD1 is a possible D gene (6 bases). Deletions cut 4 bases from V and 4 bases from J, with 16 bases between. In germline, CDR1 is LGHNA, CDR2 YSLEER. The CDR3 runs to 15 residues. The chain's CDR3 is CASSPTDRSVYGYTF. CDR3 sequence (DNA): TGCGCCAGCAGCCCCACCGACAGGAGCGTCTATGGCTACACCTTC.

This sequence joins TRBV7-3 and TRBJ2-1, with 8 bases aligning to TRBD2. V lost 4 bases, J lost 4 bases, and 6 bases stayed unmatched. CDR3 length: 15 amino acids. Germline CDR1 reads SGHTA; CDR2 reads FQGTGA. CDR3 in amino acids: CASSSTSGYYNEQFF. CDR3 sequence (DNA): TGTGCCAGCAGCTCTACTAGCGGATATTACAATGAGCAGTTCTTC.

V usage is TRBV4-3 and J usage is TRBJ2-6; maybe TRBD1 (5 bases). This CDR3 contains 16 residues. From germline, CDR1 is LGHNA and CDR2 YSLEER. Trimming stripped 0 bases from V and 4 bases from J, with 10 bases between. CDR3 loop: CASSQEAGIGANVLTF. CDR3 sequence (DNA): TGCGCCAGCAGCCAAGAAGCAGGGATCGGGGCCAACGTCCTGACTTTC.